This TCR beta chain was sequenced for a study of cytomegalovirus exposure and HLA in healthy donors. Per germline, CDR1 KGHSH and CDR2 LQKENI. V lost 5 bases, J lost 3 bases, and 8 bases stayed unmatched. The CDR3 is 16 residues long. PCR employed 60 Vbeta and 13 Jbeta primers. Assay: immunoSEQ multiplex PCR; the TCRdb copy retains only in-frame clones and omits some. This table holds about 150,000 clones, around 79% found once. This TCR was recovered from a man aged 18 to 35 in good health and CMV-seronegative. The chain links TRBV18 to TRBJ2-2; 8 nucleotides align to TRBD1. Sequenced: PBMCs. CDR3 loop: CASSTQGAADTGELFF. The DNA of the CDR3 is TGTGCCAGCTCAACGCAGGGGGCTGCGGACACCGGGGAGCTGTTTTTT.